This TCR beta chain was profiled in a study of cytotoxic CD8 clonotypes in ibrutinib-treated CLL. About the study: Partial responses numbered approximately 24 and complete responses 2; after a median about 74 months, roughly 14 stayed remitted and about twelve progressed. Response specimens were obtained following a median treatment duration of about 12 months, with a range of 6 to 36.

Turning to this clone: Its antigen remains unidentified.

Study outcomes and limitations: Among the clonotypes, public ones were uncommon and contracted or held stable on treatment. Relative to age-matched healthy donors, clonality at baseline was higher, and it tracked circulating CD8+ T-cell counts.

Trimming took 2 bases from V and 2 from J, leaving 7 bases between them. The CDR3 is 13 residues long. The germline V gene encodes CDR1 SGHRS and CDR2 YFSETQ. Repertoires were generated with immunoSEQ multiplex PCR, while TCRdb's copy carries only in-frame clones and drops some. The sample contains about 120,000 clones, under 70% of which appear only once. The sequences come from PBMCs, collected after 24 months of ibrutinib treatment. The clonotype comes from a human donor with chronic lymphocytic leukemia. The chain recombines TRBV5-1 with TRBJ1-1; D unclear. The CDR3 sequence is CASSFSANTEAFF. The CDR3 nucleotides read TGCGCCAGCAGCTTCTCCGCTAACACTGAAGCTTTCTTT.